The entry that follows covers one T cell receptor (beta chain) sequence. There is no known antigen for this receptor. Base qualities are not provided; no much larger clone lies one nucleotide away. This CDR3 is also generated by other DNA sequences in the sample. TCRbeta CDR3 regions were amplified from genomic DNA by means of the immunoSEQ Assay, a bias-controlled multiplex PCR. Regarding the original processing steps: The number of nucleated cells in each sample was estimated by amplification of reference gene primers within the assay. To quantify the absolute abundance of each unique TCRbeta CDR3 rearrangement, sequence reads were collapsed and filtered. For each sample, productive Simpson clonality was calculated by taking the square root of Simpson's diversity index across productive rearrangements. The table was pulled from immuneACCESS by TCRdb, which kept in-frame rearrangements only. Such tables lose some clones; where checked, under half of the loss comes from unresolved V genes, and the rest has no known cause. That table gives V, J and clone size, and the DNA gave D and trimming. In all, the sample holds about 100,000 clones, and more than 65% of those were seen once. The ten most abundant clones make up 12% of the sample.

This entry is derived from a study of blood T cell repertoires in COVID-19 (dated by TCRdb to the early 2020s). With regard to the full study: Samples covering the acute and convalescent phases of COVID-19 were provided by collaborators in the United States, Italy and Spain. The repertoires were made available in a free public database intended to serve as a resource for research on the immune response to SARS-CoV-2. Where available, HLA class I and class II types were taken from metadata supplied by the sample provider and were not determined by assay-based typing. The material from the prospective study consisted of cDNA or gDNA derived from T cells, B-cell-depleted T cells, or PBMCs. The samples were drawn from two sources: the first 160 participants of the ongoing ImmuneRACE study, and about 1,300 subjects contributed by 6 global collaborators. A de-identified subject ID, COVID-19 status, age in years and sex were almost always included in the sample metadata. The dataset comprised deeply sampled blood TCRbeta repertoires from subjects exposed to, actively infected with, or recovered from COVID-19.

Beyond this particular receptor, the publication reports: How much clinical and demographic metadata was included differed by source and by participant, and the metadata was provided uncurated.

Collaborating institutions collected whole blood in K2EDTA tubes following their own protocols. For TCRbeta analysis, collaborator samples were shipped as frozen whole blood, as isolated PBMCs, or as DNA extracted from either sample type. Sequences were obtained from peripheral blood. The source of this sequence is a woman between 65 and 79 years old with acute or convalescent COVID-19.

The sequenced DNA: TGCGCCAGCAGCCAGGGGACAGGCGGGTACACTGAAGCTTTCTTT. It specifies CASSQGTGGYTEAFF. The rearranged segments are TRBV4-3 and TRBJ1-1, with TRBD1 matching 8 junction bases. CDR1 and CDR2, per the germline V gene, are LGHNA and YSLEER. The germline V end is reduced by 3 bases and the J end by 3 bases; junction bases left unmatched: 6. The CDR3 contains 15 residues, cysteine and phenylalanine counted. CDR3 DNA is the only sequence kept; it has 45 bases, read in frame from the first base.